Below are 2 T cell receptor beta chains sequenced from a single sample in a study of T cells in Graves' hyperthyroidism and ophthalmopathy (dated by TCRdb to the late 2010s). Library preparation employed multiplex PCR. For sequencing, an Illumina HiSeq 2000 was employed. TCR beta CDR3 regions were amplified from RNA transcripts. The first round of RT-PCR for the TCR CDR3 was performed with the HTBI primer set and the Qiagen OneStep RT-PCR kit. In TCRdb, the public reads were trimmed at Q25 with fastp and aligned with MiXCR, with productive beta chains retained. Entries are consolidated by CDR3 protein sequence, retaining the most common genes and DNA. The table for this sample lists over 650,000 distinct CDR3 sequences; 45% of them were counted only once. Less than 9.5% of the sample is held by the ten biggest clonotypes. Sequencing used peripheral blood or thyroid tissue (not recorded which). These receptors came from an adult man with Graves' disease, either hyperthyroidism or ophthalmopathy (not recorded which).

On this clonotype: This clone may be a read error of a much larger clone one base away. V is TRBV9 and J is TRBJ1-2; no clear D. The germline gives CDR1 SGDLS, CDR2 YYNGEE. With 1 base removed from V and 0 bases from J, the gap between germline ends came to 13 bases. The CDR3 is 16 residues long. Here the CDR3 reads CASSVRAEVANYGYTF. The CDR3 DNA follows: TGTGCCAGCAGCGTACGGGCAGAAGTAGCTAACTATGGCTACACCTTC.

The V gene is TRBV15, the J gene TRBJ2-7; TRBD1 aligns across 9 bases. The CDR3 is made up of 13 amino acids. Trimming cost V 6 bases and J 2 bases; bases outside gene matches: 2. Germline V CDR1 and CDR2: LNHNV, YYDKDF (reference sequence). The CDR3 DNA follows: TGTGCCACCAGACGGGACAGGGCCTACGAGCAGTACTTC. It yields the protein CATRRDRAYEQYF.